The 22 T cell receptor beta chains in this list originate from one sample, sequenced in a study of spatial heterogeneity in lung cancer. Described time point: sample taken at primary tumor resection. From tumor, nontumor lung or frozen PBMC, whole RNA was taken unsorted for sequencing. TCRdb reprocessed the 5' RACE reads via MiXCR and lists one record per CDR3 protein. The data hold roughly 10,000 distinct CDR3 sequences, with around 6.5% observed a single time. The sample consisted of PBMCs, taken at surgery. All receptors come from a male donor with early-stage non-small cell lung cancer.

On this clonotype: A library made for alpha chains picked up this beta chain off target, so its size means little. CDR3 sequence (DNA): TGCGCCAGCAGCTTGGGCGGACTTAGCACAGATACGCAGTATTTT. Translating it yields CASSLGGLSTDTQYF. The rearrangement uses TRBV5-1 and TRBJ2-3; weak D call: TRBD2 (5 bases). The V end was cut by 0 bases, the J end by 0 bases, with 8 bases between. The CDR3 consists of 15 residues. Per the germline V gene, CDR1 is SGHRS and CDR2 is YFSETQ.

This clonotype has a count of ten or more. Because this beta chain is a stray read in a library intended to capture alpha chains, its abundance should not be given much weight. The rearrangement uses TRBV6-2 or TRBV6-3 and TRBJ2-6; weak D call: TRBD1 (6 bases). The CDR3 sequence is 15 residues long. V was clipped by 6 bases and J by 4 bases, with 13 bases between them. Germline V gene sequence: CDR1 MNHEY, CDR2 SVGEGT. CDR3 nucleotides: TGTGCCAGCAGGGAACAGGGAGCCGGGGCCAACGTCCTGACTTTC. Residues: CASREQGAGANVLTF.

This clonotype showed up many times. Since it is a stray read in a library aimed at alpha chains, this beta chain has a size that is not meaningful. V usage is TRBV20-1 and J usage is TRBJ2-1; 7 positions match TRBD2. V shed 4 bases and J 7 bases; nucleotides not matched to a gene: 10. Germline CDR1 DFQATT, CDR2 SNEGSKA (reference sequence). The CDR3 spans 14 residues. The CDR3 DNA follows: TGCAGTGCTATCGGCGGGAGTTCCGGTAATGAGCAGTTCTTC. Its protein product is CSAIGGSSGNEQFF.

This clonotype is medium-sized by share. As an off-target read in a library built for alpha chains, this beta chain has a frequency of little significance. V is TRBV5-4 and J is TRBJ2-2, with TRBD1 as a possible D gene (6 bases). The germline V gene encodes CDR1 SGHNT and CDR2 YYREEE (reference sequence). The CDR3 runs 14 residues. Trimming shortened V by 0 bases and J by 7 bases, and 10 bases separated the two germline ends. CDR3 DNA sequence: TGTGCCAGCAGCTTGGTCAAGGACAGCGGGGAGCTGTTTTTT. This codes for CASSLVKDSGELFF.

This clonotype was recorded many times. The library was designed around alpha chains, so this beta chain is a stray read whose abundance carries little weight. The J gene is TRBJ2-5, the V gene TRBV4-1; D unresolved. This CDR3 region has 13 residues. V dropped 0 bases and J dropped 4 bases, with 6 bases sitting between them. Germline CDR1 and CDR2: MGHRA and YSYEKL. In DNA form, the CDR3 reads TGCGCCAGCAGCCAAGAAGTGACAGAGACCCAGTACTTC. Its translation is CASSQEVTETQYF.

This clonotype was picked up many times. This beta chain slipped into a library made for alpha chains as a stray read, so its size is not meaningful. The CDR3 spells CASSLGVAGGPDNEQFF. CDR3 coding DNA: TGTGCCAGCAGCTTAGGGGTAGCGGGAGGGCCAGACAATGAGCAGTTCTTC. The V gene is TRBV7-9, the J gene TRBJ2-1; 11 nucleotides align to TRBD2. This CDR3 is built from 17 residues. Germline V lookup: CDR1 SEHNR, CDR2 FQNEAQ (reference sequence). After removal of 1 base from V and 5 bases from J, the junction contained 7 bases not matched to a gene.

This clonotype was seen repeatedly, ten times or more. Since the library was made to target alpha chains, this beta chain is a stray read and its abundance is not meaningful. The chain is built from TRBV28 and TRBJ1-1; 8 bases match TRBD1. CDR1 is MDHEN, CDR2 SYDVKM, per germline. The ends lost 1 base at V and 5 bases at J; junction bases unmatched: 9. The CDR3 totals 16 residues. CDR3 sequence reads: CASSLSSGQGRTEAFF. Here the CDR3 DNA reads TGTGCCAGCAGTTTATCGTCTGGACAGGGACGGACTGAAGCTTTCTTT.

This clonotype was picked up a small number of times. This beta chain is a stray read from a library made for alpha chains; its abundance is not meaningful. V and J are TRBV2 and TRBJ2-1; 7 nucleotides agree with TRBD1. Germline-derived CDR1 and CDR2 are SNHLY and FYNNEI. This CDR3 is built from 12 residues. J gave up 8 bases and V 4 bases, and 2 bases lay outside the gene matches. The CDR3 nucleotides read TGTGCCAGCAGTGGGACAGGTCATGAGCAGTTCTTC. Amino acids: CASSGTGHEQFF.

A word on this clonotype: Being off target in a library aimed at alpha chains, this beta chain has a size of little meaning. This chain connects TRBV7-2 to TRBJ2-5; D possibly corresponds to TRBD2 (5 bases). Germline CDR1 is SGHTA and CDR2 is FQGNSA. Trimming removed 1 base at V and 5 bases at J, with 11 bases between. The CDR3 is made up of 14 amino acids. This chain's CDR3 is CASSLVPGKETQYF. As DNA, the CDR3 is TGTGCCAGCAGCTTAGTCCCGGGGAAGGAGACCCAGTACTTC.

This clonotype occurred many times. This beta chain appears as a stray read in a library generated for alpha chains; its size is not informative. The genes are TRBV20-1 and TRBJ2-3; 7 bases are shared with TRBD2. V lost 5 bases, J lost 3 bases, and 11 bases stayed unmatched. The germline gives CDR1 DFQATT, CDR2 SNEGSKA (reference sequence). CDR3 length: 15 residues. CDR3 sequence (DNA): TGCAGTGCTGGACGACTGGGGGGAGGGACAGATACGCAGTATTTT. Residues: CSAGRLGGGTDTQYF.

At least ten counts were recorded for this clonotype. As an off-target read in a library built for alpha chains, this beta chain has a frequency of little significance. The chain is built from TRBV11-2 and TRBJ2-1; the match to TRBD2 covers 7 bases. Germline loops: CDR1 SGHAT, CDR2 FQNNGV. The V segment lost 7 bases and the J segment 10 bases; nucleotides outside the gene matches: 10. The CDR3 has 13 residues. The CDR3 sequence: CASTAPPGLEQFF. For the CDR3, the DNA is TGTGCCAGCACCGCCCCCCCGGGACTAGAGCAGTTCTTC.

The sample holds many counts of this clonotype. This beta chain lies outside the target of a library built for alpha chains; its clone size means little. V gene TRBV27 combines with J gene TRBJ2-3; D remains unclear. Germline CDR1 MNHEY, CDR2 SMNVEV (reference sequence). Trimming took 0 bases from V and 0 from J, leaving 10 bases between them. This CDR3 has 16 residues. As DNA, the CDR3 is TGTGCCAGCAGTTTATCTGCGGACCTTAGCACAGATACGCAGTATTTT. Translated, it gives CASSLSADLSTDTQYF.

This clonotype showed up many times. This beta chain turned up in a library designed for alpha chains; as an off-target read, its abundance says little. This sequence joins TRBV7-8 and TRBJ2-3; 9 bases are a match to TRBD2. Per germline, CDR1 SGHVS and CDR2 FQNEAQ. This CDR3 spans 15 amino acids. V gave up 3 bases and J gave up 5 bases; unmatched junction bases: 6. The CDR3 loop reads CASSLGGGAGDTQYF. The CDR3 nucleotides are TGTGCCAGCAGCTTGGGCGGGGGGGCCGGAGATACGCAGTATTTT.

This clonotype appeared a single time. Just one base apart from a much larger clone, this may be a read error. The library was designed around alpha chains, so this beta chain is a stray read whose abundance carries little weight. The V and J genes are TRBV11-2 and TRBJ2-7; no reliable D call. This CDR3 has 13 amino acids. The V end was cut by 5 bases, the J end by 2 bases, with 10 bases between. Germline V gene lookup returns CDR1 SGHAT and CDR2 FQNNGV. This CDR3 reads CASSVSFAYEQYF. The CDR3 DNA reads as TGTGCCAGCAGCGTCTCGTTCGCCTACGAGCAGTACTTC.

This clonotype was seen more than once but under ten times. Since the library was made to target alpha chains, this beta chain is a stray read and its abundance is not meaningful. The chain recombines TRBV7-8 with TRBJ2-5, with D possibly called TRBD1 or TRBD2 (6 bases each). This CDR3 has 15 residues. V shed 2 bases and J shed 2 bases, with 12 bases lying between them. Per germline, CDR1 SGHVS and CDR2 FQNEAQ. The CDR3 loop is CASSLNRGPQETQYF. The CDR3 DNA is TGTGCCAGCAGCTTAAACCGGGGGCCGCAAGAGACCCAGTACTTC.

This clonotype showed up many times. In a library made to pick up alpha chains, this beta chain is a stray read with a size that means little. The rearrangement uses TRBV4-1 and TRBJ2-1; 11 nucleotides line up with TRBD2. Losses at the gene ends were 4 bases for V and 0 bases for J; bases not matched to a gene: 8. Germline CDR1 MGHRA, CDR2 YSYEKL. The CDR3 runs to 18 residues. CDR3 in DNA: TGCGCCAGCAGCCCGACTAGCGGGAATATCATCTCCTACAATGAGCAGTTCTTC. Its translation is CASSPTSGNIISYNEQFF.

A note on this clonotype: This beta chain slipped into a library made for alpha chains as a stray read, so its size is not meaningful. This rearrangement joins TRBV7-9 to TRBJ1-5; 9 bases align to TRBD1. The CDR3 totals 18 residues. The ends lost 6 bases at V and 2 bases at J; junction bases unmatched: 14. Germline values: CDR1 SEHNR, CDR2 FQNEAQ (reference sequence). CDR3 amino acids: CASSPEGQGTDRNQPQHF. DNA of the CDR3: TGTGCCAGCAGTCCCGAGGGACAGGGCACTGATCGCAATCAGCCCCAGCATTTT.

This clonotype was recorded at least ten times. A library prepared for alpha chains yielded this beta chain as an off-target read; its size is of little meaning. This chain connects TRBV7-2 to TRBJ2-2; TRBD1 is a possible D gene (5 bases). Trimming cost V 0 bases and J 0 bases, with 8 bases left between them. The CDR3 extends over 16 amino acids. Germline values: CDR1 SGHTA, CDR2 FQGNSA. This CDR3 is CASSLASRANTGELFF. The CDR3 DNA is TGTGCCAGCAGCTTAGCGTCCAGGGCGAACACCGGGGAGCTGTTTTTT. The whole variable domain, remainder taken from reference TRBV7-2 and TRBJ2-2, is GAGVSQSPSNKVTEKGKDVELRCDPISGHTALYWYRQSLGQGLEFLIYFQGNSAPDKSGLPSDRFSAERTGGSVSTLTIQRTQQEDSAVYLCASSLASRANTGELFFGEGSRLTVL.

This clonotype was seen only a few times. In a library made to pick up alpha chains, this beta chain is a stray read with a size that means little. CDR3 DNA sequence: TGTGCCAGCAGCTCGGGACCGAAGCAGGAGACCCAGTACTTC. Translation: CASSSGPKQETQYF. V gene TRBV7-8 combines with J gene TRBJ2-5, with D perhaps matching TRBD1 or TRBD2 (5 bases each). Trimming removed 4 bases at V and 5 bases at J, with 14 bases between. From germline, CDR1 is SGHVS and CDR2 FQNEAQ. The CDR3 contains 14 residues.

In its sample, this clonotype was seen many times. With the library built for alpha chains, this beta chain is off target and its frequency is not meaningful. This chain connects TRBV6-2 or TRBV6-3 to TRBJ2-7, with TRBD1 matching over 7 bases. CDR3 length: 14 amino acids. The germline CDR1 and CDR2 sequences are MNHEY and SVGEGT. V lost 5 bases and J lost 3; bases outside the gene matches: 7. CDR3 nucleotides: TGTGCCAGCAGTGGAAGGGACAGACACTACGAGCAGTACTTC. It is translated as CASSGRDRHYEQYF.

The table lists this clonotype with many counts. As an off-target read in a library built for alpha chains, this beta chain has a frequency of little significance. The rearrangement links TRBV27 to TRBJ1-1; D perhaps matches TRBD1 (6 bases). Trimming pared 5 bases from V and 3 bases from J, leaving 16 bases between. The CDR3 extends over 15 amino acids. From germline, CDR1 is MNHEY and CDR2 SMNVEV (reference sequence). CDR3: CASSEYTGRDTEAFF. In nucleotides, the CDR3 is TGTGCCAGCAGTGAATATACAGGGCGGGACACTGAAGCTTTCTTT.

This clonotype was seen many times. Because this beta chain is a stray read in a library intended to capture alpha chains, its abundance should not be given much weight. V gene TRBV4-1 combines with J gene TRBJ2-7, with 11 nucleotides matching TRBD2. The CDR3 spans 15 residues. Germline-derived CDR1 and CDR2 are MGHRA and YSYEKL. The junction had 5 bases not matched to a gene; V was cut back by 4 bases and J by 3 bases. The CDR3 loop is CASSLNSGRVYEQYF. The CDR3, as DNA: TGCGCCAGCAGCCTAAATAGCGGGAGGGTCTACGAGCAGTACTTC.